This TCR beta chain was sequenced in a study of T cells in Graves' hyperthyroidism and ophthalmopathy. The V gene lost 6 bases and the J gene lost 1 base, with 15 bases spanning the gap. The CDR3 sequence is 14 residues long. The V gene's germline CDR1 is DFQATT and CDR2 SNEGSKA (reference sequence). The source material, RNA transcripts, was used to amplify TCR beta CDR3 regions. An initial round of RT-PCR targeting the TCR CDR3 relied on the HTBI primer set. Via MiXCR, TCRdb re-called the multiplex PCR reads, giving one row per CDR3 protein. The table lists 250,000 to 300,000 distinct CDR3 sequences, more than 10% of them singletons, with approximately 8.6% in the top ten. This clonotype was seen at least ten times.

The rearrangement uses TRBV20-1 and TRBJ1-1; a possible D gene is TRBD1 (5 bases). The clonotype was recovered from a woman in her twenties or thirties with Graves' hyperthyroidism that later progressed to Graves' ophthalmopathy. Sequenced material: blood. CDR3 sequence reads: CSAPDGAANTEAFF. The CDR3 DNA is TGCAGTGCCCCCGACGGGGCAGCGAACACTGAAGCTTTCTTT.